This TCR beta chain is drawn from a study of technical replicates of blood from a few donors. Germline loops: CDR1 SGHNT, CDR2 YENEEA. V gave up 3 bases and J gave up 5 bases, with 14 bases separating them. The length of the CDR3 is 15 residues. The repertoire was sequenced with immunoSEQ multiplex PCR; TCRdb's copy has only in-frame clones and lacks some. This sample has over 90,000 clones; approximately 96% occur once, and the top ten carry approximately 0.38%. The V gene is TRBV11-3, the J gene TRBJ2-1; D is possibly TRBD2 (6 bases). The clonotype comes from a human donor in good health. Source material: T cells isolated from PBMCs. CDR3 DNA: TGTGCCAGCAGCTTTCCACGGGAGCGAAACAATGAGCAGTTCTTC. Translating it yields CASSFPRERNNEQFF.